This record looks at one TCR beta chain sequence and its context. At the DNA level, this CDR3 is encoded by other sequences in the same sample as well. The data originate from a study of cytomegalovirus exposure and HLA in healthy donors. Both 60 Vbeta primers and 13 Jbeta primers went into the PCR. Libraries were prepared by immunoSEQ multiplex PCR; TCRdb keeps only in-frame clonotypes and omits some of them. Among 150,000 to 200,000 clones, roughly 70% were seen once, and the ten largest hold around 1.9%. Germline V gene data show CDR1 as MNHEY and CDR2 as SVGAGI. The CDR3 is made up of 16 amino acids. V lost 1 base to trimming and J lost 2 bases; unmatched junction nucleotides: 3.

The sequencing input was PBMCs. V usage is TRBV6-5 and J usage is TRBJ2-7, with 12 bases aligning to TRBD1. The origin of this receptor is a woman in her twenties or thirties in good health and CMV-seronegative. The DNA for the CDR3 is TGTGCCAGCAGTTACTTGGGGACAGGGGGCCCCTACGAGCAGTACTTC. The encoded protein is CASSYLGTGGPYEQYF.